This TCR beta chain was sequenced in a study of T-cell memory formation after mild COVID-19. TCRdb re-called the 5' RACE reads through MiXCR, storing one row per CDR3 protein. The sample has almost 550,000 distinct CDR3 sequences; about 20% are singletons. This CDR3 spans 15 amino acids. Germline V gene lookup returns CDR1 DFQATT and CDR2 SNEGSKA (reference sequence). V gave up 6 bases and J gave up 4 bases; unmatched junction bases: 12. The J gene is TRBJ2-7, the V gene TRBV20-1, with TRBD2 matching over 10 bases. Material for sequencing was PBMCs or a T cell subset sorted from them (not recorded which). This clonotype originated in an adult woman who had mild COVID-19 (a few samples of this study predate the infection). Cell type and time point are not known. The CDR3 reads CSARTLAGVGYEQYF. Here the CDR3 DNA reads TGCAGTGCCCGCACCCTAGCGGGAGTGGGGTACGAGCAGTACTTC.